The 27 T cell receptor beta chains given below trace back to one sample, sequenced in a study of blood T cell repertoires in COVID-19. The table came from immunoSEQ multiplex PCR; TCRdb's copy has only in-frame clones and leaves some out. Seen here are nearly 300,000 clones, roughly 91% observed once, and the top ten hold 2.5% to 3%. Sequencing was done on a sample of PBMCs or T cells enriched from blood (not recorded which). These receptors were obtained from a woman in her forties or fifties who had been exposed to COVID-19.

This clone was detected only a few times. The V gene is TRBV7-2, the J gene TRBJ1-5; TRBD1 matches 7 bases. The CDR3 extends over 13 amino acids. Germline V gives CDR1 SGHTA, CDR2 FQGNSA. V shed 6 bases, J shed 3 bases, and the junction held 2 bases outside the gene matches. The CDR3 DNA is TGTGCCAGCAGTCAGGGGGTCAATCAGCCCCAGCATTTT. This encodes CASSQGVNQPQHF.

This chain joins TRBV5-1 and TRBJ2-3; 9 bases are a match to TRBD2. Trimming cost V 0 bases and J 2 bases; bases outside gene matches: 1. Germline loops: CDR1 SGHRS, CDR2 YFSETQ. CDR3 length: 15 residues. The CDR3 spells CASSLASGVTDTQYF. Written as DNA, the CDR3 is TGCGCCAGCAGCTTGGCTAGCGGGGTCACAGATACGCAGTATTTT.

This clone appeared a single time. The chain is built from TRBV7-9 and TRBJ1-1; TRBD1 matches at 9 bases. CDR1 and CDR2 from the germline V gene are SEHNR and FQNEAQ (reference sequence). This CDR3 contains 14 residues. V was pared by 1 base and J by 11 bases, with 8 bases of the junction left unmatched. DNA for the CDR3: TGTGCCAGCAGCTTAGTAGAGGGGGGACAGGGTGCTTTCTTT. It specifies CASSLVEGGQGAFF.

This clone appeared once. This sequence joins TRBV5-6 and TRBJ1-6; D is undetermined. Germline V gene lookup returns CDR1 SGHDT and CDR2 YYEEEE. Trimming removed 3 bases at V and 0 bases at J, with 10 bases between. The CDR3 contains 16 residues. The CDR3: CASSYGRDSYNSPLHF. CDR3 sequence (DNA): TGTGCCAGCAGCTATGGACGGGACTCCTATAATTCACCCCTCCACTTT.

The V call is TRBV27, the J call TRBJ1-2; possibly TRBD1 for D (6 bases). V was pared by 1 base and J by 1 base, with 10 bases between. The length of the CDR3 is 15 residues. Germline-derived CDR1 and CDR2 are MNHEY and SMNVEV (reference sequence). CDR3 coding DNA: TGTGCCAGCAGTTTATTTAGGGGACATAACTATGGCTACACCTTC. As protein: CASSLFRGHNYGYTF.

This clone was seen only a few times. CDR3 amino acids: CASSPPGSSYEQYF. CDR3 DNA: TGTGCCAGCTCACCCCCAGGCAGCTCCTACGAGCAGTACTTC. The chain couples TRBV18 to TRBJ2-7; D is unresolved. The V end lost 3 bases, the J end lost 0 bases, and 9 bases lay between the germline ends. Germline V gives CDR1 KGHSH, CDR2 LQKENI. The CDR3 length is 14 residues.

J is TRBJ2-7 and V is TRBV19; D gene ambiguous. Per the germline V gene, CDR1 is LNHDA and CDR2 is SQIVND (reference sequence). The CDR3 is 13 amino acids. The V end lost 8 bases, the J end lost 3 bases, and 14 bases lay between the germline ends. Here the CDR3 reads CASSRSQLYEQYF. Written as DNA, the CDR3 is TGTGCCAGTTCAAGGAGTCAACTCTACGAGCAGTACTTC.

The gene calls are TRBV5-1 and TRBJ2-7; 11 bases align to TRBD2. V was pared by 5 bases and J by 1 base, with 5 bases of the junction left unmatched. Germline V gene data show CDR1 as SGHRS and CDR2 as YFSETQ. The CDR3 runs 15 residues. CDR3 protein: CASRDGTSGSYEQYF. The CDR3 nucleotides are TGCGCCAGCAGGGACGGGACTAGCGGATCCTACGAGCAGTACTTC.

The chain recombines TRBV28 with TRBJ2-7; no reliable D call. Germline CDR1 reads MDHEN; CDR2 reads SYDVKM. This CDR3 has 13 amino acids. V gave up 1 base and J gave up 4 bases, with 8 bases separating them. The CDR3, as DNA: TGTGCCAGCAGTTTATCCCCCCCATACGAGCAGTACTTC. Translating gives CASSLSPPYEQYF.

The V and J genes are TRBV5-1 and TRBJ2-3; 13 bases agree with TRBD2. This CDR3 is built from 16 residues. Germline lookup yields CDR1 SGHRS and CDR2 YFSETQ. Trimming cost V 4 bases and J 4 bases; bases outside gene matches: 6. The CDR3 DNA sequence: TGCGCCAGCAGCAAAACTAGCGGGGGGGTCTCAGATACGCAGTATTTT. This encodes CASSKTSGGVSDTQYF.

The V call is TRBV18, the J call TRBJ1-1; D is perhaps TRBD1 (6 bases). This CDR3 region has 13 residues. Trimming stripped 6 bases from V and 3 bases from J, with 11 bases between. Germline V gives CDR1 KGHSH, CDR2 LQKENI. CDR3 sequence (DNA): TGTGCCAGCTCCCAAGGGGGAGACACTGAAGCTTTCTTT. It is translated as CASSQGGDTEAFF.

The J gene is TRBJ2-1, the V gene TRBV5-1, with a tentative D call TRBD1 (5 bases). The CDR3 is 14 amino acids. Germline V gene lookup returns CDR1 SGHRS and CDR2 YFSETQ. Trimming took 0 bases from V and 6 from J, leaving 10 bases between them. The CDR3 DNA follows: TGCGCCAGCAGCTTGGGTGGGGCCAGCAATGAGCAGTTCTTC. This codes for CASSLGGASNEQFF.

The rearrangement joins TRBV28 to TRBJ1-5; 8 nucleotides align to TRBD1. This CDR3 spans 17 amino acids. CDR1 and CDR2 (germline): MDHEN, SYDVKM. Trimming removed 3 bases from V and 2 bases from J; junction bases left unmatched: 9. The CDR3: CASSFAGQGWGNQPQHF. The CDR3 DNA reads TGTGCCAGCAGTTTCGCAGGACAGGGATGGGGCAATCAGCCCCAGCATTTT.

The chain carries TRBV14 and TRBJ1-1, with D tentatively TRBD1 (5 bases). Trimming left V 3 bases short and J 4 bases short, with 9 bases between. The CDR3 covers 13 residues. Germline values: CDR1 SGHDN, CDR2 FVKESK. CDR3 loop: CASSHEQVTEAFF. The CDR3 coding sequence is TGTGCCAGCAGCCACGAACAGGTCACTGAAGCTTTCTTT.

The chain combines TRBV30 with TRBJ2-3, with 9 bases fitting TRBD2. From germline, CDR1 is GTSNPN and CDR2 SVGIG (reference sequence). This CDR3 comprises 15 residues. V gave up 0 bases and J gave up 1 base; unmatched junction bases: 2. The CDR3 sequence: CAWSVAGGRTDTQYF. In DNA, the CDR3 is TGTGCCTGGAGTGTAGCGGGGGGTCGCACAGATACGCAGTATTTT.

The rearrangement uses TRBV5-1 and TRBJ1-2; 8 bases map to TRBD1. Germline values: CDR1 SGHRS, CDR2 YFSETQ. The ends lost 4 bases at V and 8 bases at J; junction bases unmatched: 7. CDR3 size: 13 residues. Here the CDR3 DNA reads TGCGCCAGCAGCCTAGGACAGGGCACGGGCTACACCTTC. Translating it yields CASSLGQGTGYTF.

The genes are TRBV19 and TRBJ1-1, with D tentatively TRBD1 (6 bases). The CDR3 consists of 14 residues. Trimming took off 6 bases at V and 5 bases at J, with 16 bases between the two ends. Germline V gene sequence: CDR1 LNHDA, CDR2 SQIVND (reference sequence). CDR3 DNA: TGTGCCAGTAGGCTGGACACAAGGGGGACTGAAGCTTTCTTT. Its translation: CASRLDTRGTEAFF.

The DNA for the CDR3 is TGTGCCAGCAGTCTCGGGAAAGCCTACGAGCAGTACTTC. Protein: CASSLGKAYEQYF. The chain carries TRBV27 and TRBJ2-7; D may be TRBD2 (5 bases). The germline V gene has CDR1 MNHEY and CDR2 SMNVEV (reference sequence). The CDR3 runs 13 residues. The germline V and J ends were trimmed by 5 bases and 2 bases, with 10 bases remaining between them.

The chain carries TRBV7-9 and TRBJ1-6; tentative D call: TRBD1 (6 bases). CDR1 is SEHNR, CDR2 FQNEAQ, per germline (reference sequence). CDR3 length: 14 residues. With 2 bases removed from V and 9 bases from J, the gap between germline ends came to 11 bases. The CDR3 DNA is TGTGCCAGCAGCTTACAGGCCAGGGGTTCACCCCTCCACTTT. Translating gives CASSLQARGSPLHF. The whole variable domain, remainder taken from reference TRBV7-9 and TRBJ1-6, is DTGVSQNPRHKITKRGQNVTFRCDPISEHNRLYWYRQTLGQGPEFLTYFQNEAQLEKSRLLSDRFSAERPKGSFSTLEIQRTEQGDSAMYLCASSLQARGSPLHFGNGTRLTVT.

The chain has TRBV2 and TRBJ2-3, with TRBD1 matching over 10 bases. The J segment lost 1 base and the V segment lost 6 bases, leaving 1 base of the junction unmatched. The CDR3 has 14 residues. Looked up from germline, CDR1 is SNHLY and CDR2 is FYNNEI. CDR3 in amino acids: CASRGTGGTDTQYF. CDR3 coding DNA: TGTGCCAGCAGAGGGACAGGGGGCACAGATACGCAGTATTTT.

The chain joins TRBV29-1 to TRBJ1-1; tentatively, D is TRBD1 (5 bases). This CDR3 is built from 13 residues. Trimming removed 1 base at V and 4 bases at J, with 10 bases between. Per the germline V gene, CDR1 is SQVTM and CDR2 is ANQGSEA. The CDR3 nucleotides read TGCAGCGTTGAAGTATGGAGGGGCACTGAAGCTTTCTTT. This encodes CSVEVWRGTEAFF. Looking up the rest from reference TRBV29-1 and TRBJ1-1 gives the full variable domain: SAVISQKPSRDICQRGTSLTIQCQVDSQVTMMFWYRQQPGQSLTLIATANQGSEATYESGFVIDKFPISRPNLTFSTLTVSNMSPEDSSIYLCSVEVWRGTEAFFGQGTRLTVV.

CDR3 in amino acids: CASSSGTVSYEQYF. DNA of the CDR3: TGCGCCAGCAGCTCTGGTACAGTCTCCTACGAGCAGTACTTC. The chain carries TRBV5-1 and TRBJ2-7; no clear D gene. Germline CDR1 SGHRS, CDR2 YFSETQ. The V gene lost 3 bases and the J gene lost 0 bases, with 10 bases spanning the gap. The CDR3 runs to 14 residues.

This clone came up once. The V gene is TRBV3-1 (or the pseudogene TRBV3-2), the J gene TRBJ1-2; no definite D call. Germline-derived CDR1 and CDR2 are LGHDT and YNNKEL (reference sequence). The CDR3 is made up of 15 amino acids. V was clipped by 0 bases and J by 5 bases, with 13 bases between them. This CDR3 reads CASSQDRYSRYGYTF. The CDR3 DNA follows: TGTGCCAGCAGCCAAGACCGGTACAGTCGGTATGGCTACACCTTC.

The chain joins TRBV27 to TRBJ2-7, with 7 bases matching TRBD1. Germline CDR1 MNHEY, CDR2 SMNVEV (reference sequence). The CDR3 spans 15 residues. With 7 bases clipped from V and 8 bases from J, the junction kept 17 bases outside the gene matches. CDR3 residues: CASKRSGTAPGQQYF. The CDR3 DNA reads TGTGCCAGCAAGCGTTCGGGGACAGCACCCGGGCAGCAGTACTTC.

This clone was counted a few times. This chain links TRBV28 with TRBJ1-5, with TRBD1 matching 8 bases. CDR1 and CDR2 (germline): MDHEN, SYDVKM. V was pared by 6 bases and J by 4 bases, with 8 bases of the junction left unmatched. CDR3 length: 15 residues. CDR3 sequence: CASRKNGQGNQPQHF. CDR3 DNA: TGTGCCAGCAGAAAAAACGGACAGGGAAATCAGCCCCAGCATTTT.

The genes are TRBV15 and TRBJ2-7; 10 bases are a match to TRBD2. Per germline, CDR1 LNHNV and CDR2 YYDKDF (reference sequence). The CDR3 contains 17 residues. J gave up 0 bases and V 3 bases, and 8 bases lay outside the gene matches. CDR3 bases: TGTGCCACCAGCAGGTCGTTTAGCGGGGGGTACTCCTACGAGCAGTACTTC. It translates to CATSRSFSGGYSYEQYF.

This clone was observed a handful of times. The chain couples TRBV7-2 to TRBJ2-5; 7 nucleotides align to TRBD1. Unmatched junction bases numbered 1, after V lost 1 base and J lost 2 bases. From germline, CDR1 is SGHTA and CDR2 FQGNSA. This CDR3 is built from 14 residues. The CDR3 DNA sequence: TGTGCCAGCAGCTTAGTGGGACAGCAAGAGACCCAGTACTTC. Encoded protein: CASSLVGQQETQYF.